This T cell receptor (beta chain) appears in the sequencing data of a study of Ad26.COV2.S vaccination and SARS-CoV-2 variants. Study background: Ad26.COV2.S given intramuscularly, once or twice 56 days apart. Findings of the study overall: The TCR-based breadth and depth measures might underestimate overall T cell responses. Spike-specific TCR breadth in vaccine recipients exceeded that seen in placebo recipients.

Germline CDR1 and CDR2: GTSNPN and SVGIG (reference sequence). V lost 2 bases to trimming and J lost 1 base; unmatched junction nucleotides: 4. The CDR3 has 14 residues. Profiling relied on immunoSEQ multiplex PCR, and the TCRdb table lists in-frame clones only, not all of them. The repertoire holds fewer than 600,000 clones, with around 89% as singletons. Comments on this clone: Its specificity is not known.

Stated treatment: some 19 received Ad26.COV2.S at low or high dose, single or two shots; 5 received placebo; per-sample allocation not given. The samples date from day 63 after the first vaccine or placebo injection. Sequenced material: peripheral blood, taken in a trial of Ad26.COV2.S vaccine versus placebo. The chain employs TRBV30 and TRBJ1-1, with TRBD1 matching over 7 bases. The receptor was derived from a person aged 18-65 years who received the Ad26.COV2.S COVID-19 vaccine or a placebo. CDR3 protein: CAWSPRTGNTEAFF. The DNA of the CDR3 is TGTGCCTGGAGTCCACGGACAGGGAACACTGAAGCTTTCTTT. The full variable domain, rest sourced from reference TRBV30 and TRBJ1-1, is SQTIHQWPATLVQPVGSPLSLECTVEGTSNPNLYWYRQAAGRGLQLLFYSVGIGQISSEVPQNLSASRPQDRQFILSSKKLLLSDSGFYLCAWSPRTGNTEAFFGQGTRLTVV.